This T cell receptor beta chain emerged from a study of blood T cell repertoires in COVID-19. In the study's own analysis: The assay estimated nucleated cells by amplifying reference gene primers. Measured with immunoSEQ multiplex PCR; TCRdb has only the in-frame clones, and not every one. The V and J calls and clone size are taken from that table; D and trimming were inferred from the DNA. The repertoire has approximately 200,000 clones, roughly four fifths of them found once; the top ten carry roughly an eighth. The CDR3 is 13 residues long. CDR1 is MNHNS, CDR2 SASEGT, per germline. Trimming cost V 7 bases and J 8 bases, with 15 bases left between them.

The origin of this receptor is a woman aged 45-65 years with acute or convalescent COVID-19. The chain joins TRBV6-1 to TRBJ2-1; maybe TRBD2 (6 bases). What was sequenced was peripheral blood. CDR3 DNA sequence: TGTGCCAGCACCGACCCCGGGGGTTATGAGCAGTTCTTC. This codes for CASTDPGGYEQFF.